This T cell receptor (beta chain) was profiled in a study of CD8 T cells in Susac syndrome. The V and J ends lost 5 bases and 5 bases respectively, with 10 bases between them. CDR1 and CDR2 from the germline V gene are DFQATT and SNEGSKA (reference sequence). The CDR3 length is 11 residues. This clonotype appeared a single time. An input of about 0.5 to 1 ug of RNA was subjected to reverse transcription using random hexamers. In TCRdb, the immunoSEQ multiplex PCR reads were re-called with MiXCR into one record per CDR3 protein. The data hold approximately 140,000 distinct CDR3 sequences, with roughly 96% observed a single time.

The receptor was derived from a human donor with multiple sclerosis. The gene calls are TRBV20-1 and TRBJ2-7; D ambiguous. The specimen sequenced was CD4+ T cells from PBMCs. The CDR3 region is CSAASPDEQYF. For the CDR3, the DNA is TGCAGTGCTGCTTCCCCGGACGAGCAGTACTTC.